This T cell receptor beta chain was documented in a study of long-term antiretroviral therapy in people with HIV. General study results and limits: ART was followed by higher diversity that remained below transplant donor controls. Controls exceeded HIV repertoires in CDR3 length range. Viral resistance, ART adherence and therapy changes all lacked available data. Specimens of blood were obtained during 2004 to 2017, possibly under older ART regimens.

Trimming removed 1 base at V and 1 base at J, with 8 bases between. The germline CDR1 and CDR2 sequences are SQVTM and ANQGSEA. The CDR3 is 13 amino acids. The assay used was immunoSEQ (version v3.0), run at survey level. TCRdb keeps only in-frame clones here, not all; method: immunoSEQ multiplex PCR. The sample records 20,000 or so clones, roughly 84% being singletons. In regard to this clone: Its target is unknown.

This chain uses TRBV29-1 with TRBJ2-7; D may be TRBD2 (6 bases). The sample in question was unsorted PBMCs, obtained 0.1 years before starting antiretroviral therapy. The TCR originated in a man aged 18 to 35 with HIV. The DNA of the CDR3 is TGCAGCGTTGAAGGGAGGGGATCCTACGAGCAGTACTTC. Its protein is CSVEGRGSYEQYF.